The 4 T cell receptor beta chains below come from one sample, sequenced in a study of T cells after somatic rescue of genetic block. TCRdb's table, derived via immunoSEQ multiplex PCR, lists solely in-frame clones and lacks some. The repertoire holds more than 12,000 clones, with more than 65% as singletons. Sequencing was performed on peripheral blood mononuclear cells (PBMCs). All receptors come from a boy between 10 and 17 years old.

V gene TRBV2 combines with J gene TRBJ1-4; D not certain. Per germline, CDR1 SNHLY and CDR2 FYNNEI. V lost 5 bases to trimming and J lost 0 bases, with 10 bases between them. The CDR3 is 15 residues long. The CDR3 loop reads CASSLYPATNEKLFF. CDR3 nucleotide sequence: TGTGCCAGCAGTTTATACCCAGCAACTAATGAAAAACTGTTTTTT.

V is TRBV11-2 and J is TRBJ2-4; possibly TRBD2 for D (6 bases). This CDR3 has 17 amino acids. CDR1 SGHAT and CDR2 FQNNGV come from the germline V gene. V was clipped by 0 bases and J by 6 bases, with 18 bases between them. The CDR3, as DNA: TGTGCCAGCAGCTTAGATGGAGGAGGGCGCAAGGGAAACATTCAGTACTTC. Protein product: CASSLDGGGRKGNIQYF.

This clone was counted a few times. For the CDR3, the DNA is TGTGCCAGCAGCTTGAACAGGGTGAGGGTAGAGACCCAGTACTTC. Amino acid sequence: CASSLNRVRVETQYF. The chain links TRBV5-5 to TRBJ2-5; D possibly corresponds to TRBD1 (6 bases). The CDR3 runs 15 residues. Germline-derived CDR1 and CDR2 are SGHKS and YYEKEE (reference sequence). Trimming took 1 base from V and 4 from J, leaving 14 bases between them.

The chain recombines TRBV19 with TRBJ2-3; the match to TRBD2 covers 7 bases. CDR1 is LNHDA and CDR2 is SQIVND in the germline V gene (reference sequence). This CDR3 is built from 12 residues. J lost 6 bases, V lost 4 bases, and 1 base had no gene match. The CDR3 DNA reads as TGTGCCAGTAGTAAACTAGCGGATACGCAGTATTTT. As protein: CASSKLADTQYF. Variable domain in full (rest from reference TRBV19 and TRBJ2-3): DGGITQSPKYLFRKEGQNVTLSCEQNLNHDAMYWYRQDPGQGLRLIYYSQIVNDFQKGDIAEGYSVSREKKESFPLTVTSAQKNPTAFYLCASSKLADTQYFGPGTRLTVL.